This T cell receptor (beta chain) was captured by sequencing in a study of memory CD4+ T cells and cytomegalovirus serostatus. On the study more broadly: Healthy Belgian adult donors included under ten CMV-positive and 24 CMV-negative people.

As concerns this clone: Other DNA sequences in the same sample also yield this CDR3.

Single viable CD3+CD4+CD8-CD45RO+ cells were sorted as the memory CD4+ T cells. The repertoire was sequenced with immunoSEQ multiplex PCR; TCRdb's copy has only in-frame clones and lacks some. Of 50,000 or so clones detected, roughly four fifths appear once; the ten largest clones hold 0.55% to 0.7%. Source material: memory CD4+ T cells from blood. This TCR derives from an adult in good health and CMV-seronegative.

CDR3 DNA sequence: TGTGCCAGCAGCTTATTGCGGGGTAACTATGGCTACACCTTC. Translating gives CASSLLRGNYGYTF. The gene calls are TRBV7-2 and TRBJ1-2, with unresolved D. CDR3 length: 14 residues. The germline V gene encodes CDR1 SGHTA and CDR2 FQGNSA. V gave up 2 bases and J gave up 1 base, with 8 bases separating them.